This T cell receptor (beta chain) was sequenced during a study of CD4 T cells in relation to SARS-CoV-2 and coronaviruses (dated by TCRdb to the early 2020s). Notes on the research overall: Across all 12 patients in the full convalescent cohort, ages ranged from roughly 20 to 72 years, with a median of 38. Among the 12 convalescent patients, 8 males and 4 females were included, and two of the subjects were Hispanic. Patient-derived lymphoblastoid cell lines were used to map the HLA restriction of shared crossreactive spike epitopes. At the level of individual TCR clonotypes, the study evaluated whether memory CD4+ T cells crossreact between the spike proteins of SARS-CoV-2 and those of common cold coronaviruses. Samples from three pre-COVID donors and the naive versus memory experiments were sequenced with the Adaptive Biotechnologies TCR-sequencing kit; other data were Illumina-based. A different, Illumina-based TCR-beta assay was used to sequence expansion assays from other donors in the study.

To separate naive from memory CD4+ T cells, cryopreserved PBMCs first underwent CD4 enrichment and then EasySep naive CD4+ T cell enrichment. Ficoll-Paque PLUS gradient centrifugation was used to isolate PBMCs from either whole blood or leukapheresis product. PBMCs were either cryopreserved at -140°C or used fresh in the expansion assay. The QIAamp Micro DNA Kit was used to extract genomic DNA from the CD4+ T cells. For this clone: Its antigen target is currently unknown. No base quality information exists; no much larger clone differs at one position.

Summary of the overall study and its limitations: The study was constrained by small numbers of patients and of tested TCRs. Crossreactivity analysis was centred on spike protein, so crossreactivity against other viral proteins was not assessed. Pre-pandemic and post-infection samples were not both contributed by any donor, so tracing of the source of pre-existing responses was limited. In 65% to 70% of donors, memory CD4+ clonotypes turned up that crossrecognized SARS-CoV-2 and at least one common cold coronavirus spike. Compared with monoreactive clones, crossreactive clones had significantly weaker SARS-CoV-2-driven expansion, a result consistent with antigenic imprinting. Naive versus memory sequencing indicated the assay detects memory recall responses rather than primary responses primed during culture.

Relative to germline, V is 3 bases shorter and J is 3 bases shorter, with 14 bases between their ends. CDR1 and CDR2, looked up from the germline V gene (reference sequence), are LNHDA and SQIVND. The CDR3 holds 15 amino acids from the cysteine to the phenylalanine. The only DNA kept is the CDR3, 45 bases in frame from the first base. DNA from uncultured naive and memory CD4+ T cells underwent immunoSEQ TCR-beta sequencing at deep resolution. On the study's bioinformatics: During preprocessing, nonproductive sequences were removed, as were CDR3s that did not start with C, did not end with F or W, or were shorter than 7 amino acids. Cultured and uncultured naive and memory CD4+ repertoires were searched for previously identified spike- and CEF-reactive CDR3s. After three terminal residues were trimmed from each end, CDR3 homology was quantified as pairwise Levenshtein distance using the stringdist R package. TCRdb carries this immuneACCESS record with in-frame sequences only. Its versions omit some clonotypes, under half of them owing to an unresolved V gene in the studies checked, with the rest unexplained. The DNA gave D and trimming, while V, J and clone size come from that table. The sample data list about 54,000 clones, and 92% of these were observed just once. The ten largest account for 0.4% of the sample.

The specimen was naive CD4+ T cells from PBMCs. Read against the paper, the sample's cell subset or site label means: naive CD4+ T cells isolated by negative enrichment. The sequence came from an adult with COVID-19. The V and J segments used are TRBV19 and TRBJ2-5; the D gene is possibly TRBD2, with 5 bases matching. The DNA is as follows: TGTGCCAGTAGTATCGGCAGGACTGTAAAAGAGACCCAGTACTTC. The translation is CASSIGRTVKETQYF.